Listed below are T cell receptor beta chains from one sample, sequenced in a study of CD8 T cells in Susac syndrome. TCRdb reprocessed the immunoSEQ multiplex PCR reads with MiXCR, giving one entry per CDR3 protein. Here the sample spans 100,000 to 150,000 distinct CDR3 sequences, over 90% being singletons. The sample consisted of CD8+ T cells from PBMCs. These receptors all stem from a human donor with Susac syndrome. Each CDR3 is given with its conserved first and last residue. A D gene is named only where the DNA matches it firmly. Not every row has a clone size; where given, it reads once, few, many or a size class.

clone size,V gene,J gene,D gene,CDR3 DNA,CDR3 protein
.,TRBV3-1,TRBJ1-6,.,TGTGCCAGCAGCCAAGAAGGGGTAGGTTCACCCCTCCACTTT,CASSQEGVGSPLHF
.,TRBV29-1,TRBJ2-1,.,TGCAGCGTTGAATACTACAATGAGCAGTTCTTC,CSVEYYNEQFF
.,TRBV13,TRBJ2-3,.,TGTGCCAGCAGCTTTCCTACAGATACGCAGTATTTT,CASSFPTDTQYF
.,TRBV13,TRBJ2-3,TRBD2,TGTGCCAGCAGCTTAAGTCCCCGGGGGGGCCCAGATACGCAGTATTTT,CASSLSPRGGPDTQYF
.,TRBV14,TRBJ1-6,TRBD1,TGTGCCAGCAGCGGAGACAGGGGGCGTTCACCCCTCCACTTT,CASSGDRGRSPLHF
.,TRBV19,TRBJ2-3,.,TGTGCCAGTAGTATCTTTTCCGCAGATACGCAGTATTTT,CASSIFSADTQYF
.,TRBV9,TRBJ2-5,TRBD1,TGTGCCAGCAGTGCGACAGGGTCGGAGACCCAGTACTTC,CASSATGSETQYF
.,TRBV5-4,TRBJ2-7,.,TGTGCCAGCAGCTTGGCGGGACCCAACGAGCAGTACTTC,CASSLAGPNEQYF
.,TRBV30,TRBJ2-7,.,TGTGCCTGGAGTTGGATGGGGCGTAGCGCCTACGAGCAGTACTTC,CAWSWMGRSAYEQYF
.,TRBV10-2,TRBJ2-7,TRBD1,TGCGCCAGCAGTGACCTCGGACAGGGAGGGTACTTC,CASSDLGQGGYF
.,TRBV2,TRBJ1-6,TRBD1,TGTGCCAGCAGTGAAGCGCAGGGGGGACAGAGGAATTCACCCCTCCACTTT,CASSEAQGGQRNSPLHF
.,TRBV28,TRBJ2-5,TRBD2,TGTGCCAGCAGTTCCCCGGCGGGCGGGGGGATTCAAGAGACCCAGTACTTC,CASSSPAGGGIQETQYF
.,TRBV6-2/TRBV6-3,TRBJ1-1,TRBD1,TGTGCCAGCAGTAACCCAGGGGGGCCCATGAACACTGAAGCTTTCTTT,CASSNPGGPMNTEAFF
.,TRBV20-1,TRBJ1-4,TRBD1,TGCAGTGCAAGACCGGACAGGGGAAGGGAAAAACTGTTTTTT,CSARPDRGREKLFF
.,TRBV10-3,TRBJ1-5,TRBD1,TGTGCCATCAGTGAAACCCAGGGGGAGCAGCCCCAGCATTTT,CAISETQGEQPQHF
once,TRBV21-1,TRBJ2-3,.,TGTGCCAGCAGCAAATGCGGGAGGGGACGCACAGATACGCAGTATTTT,CASSKCGRGRTDTQYF
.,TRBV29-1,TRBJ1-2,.,TGCAGCGTGGATCATACCAACAGGGATTTGACCTTC,CSVDHTNRDLTF
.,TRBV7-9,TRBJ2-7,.,TGTGCCAGCAGTTCAGAAGCGGACAGTTCCTACGAGCAGTACTTC,CASSSEADSSYEQYF
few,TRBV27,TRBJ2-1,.,TGTGCCAGCAGTACGGGACTGGGCTCCTACAATGAGCAGTTCTTC,CASSTGLGSYNEQFF
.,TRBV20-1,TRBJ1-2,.,TGCAGTGTTCAGGGTTTGGGCGGCTATGGCTACACCTTC,CSVQGLGGYGYTF
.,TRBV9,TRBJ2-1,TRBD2,TGTGCCAGCAGCGTAGGTAATAGCGGGGCCGATGAGCAGTTCTTC,CASSVGNSGADEQFF
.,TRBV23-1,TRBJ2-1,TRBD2,TGCGCCAGCAGCGACCGGGGAGGCAGCGGGGGCAATGAGCAGTTCTTC,CASSDRGGSGGNEQFF
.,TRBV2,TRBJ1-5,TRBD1,TGTGCCAGCAGCAAGACAGGGGATAATCAGCCCCAGCATTTT,CASSKTGDNQPQHF
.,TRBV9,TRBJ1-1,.,TGTGCCAGCAGCGTTGAGGCAGGGGCAGTTAAGGGAACTGAAGCTTTCTTT,CASSVEAGAVKGTEAFF
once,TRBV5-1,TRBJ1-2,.,TGCGCCAGCAGCCTGGAGGTGGGGGCGGACGGCTACACCTTC,CASSLEVGADGYTF
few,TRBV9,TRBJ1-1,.,TGTGCCAGCAGCCCCGGTGGGAACACTGAAGCTTTCTTT,CASSPGGNTEAFF
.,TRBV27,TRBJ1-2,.,TGTGCCAGCAGTTTAGCGGGGATGAACTATGGCTACACCTTC,CASSLAGMNYGYTF
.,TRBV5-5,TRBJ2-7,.,TGTGCCAGCAGCGGATTCTACGAGCAGTACTTC,CASSGFYEQYF
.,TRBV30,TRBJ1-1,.,TGTGCCTGGAGTGTACGGGTAGGACCGTGGGCTGAAGCTTTCTTT,CAWSVRVGPWAEAFF
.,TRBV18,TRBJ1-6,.,TGTGCCAGCTCACCACTCAGAGACACGGGAAGCTCCTATAATTCACCCCTCCACTTT,CASSPLRDTGSSYNSPLHF
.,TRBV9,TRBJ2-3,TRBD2,TGTGCCAGCAGCGTAGATCGGGGGGGCGGCACAGATACGCAGTATTTT,CASSVDRGGGTDTQYF
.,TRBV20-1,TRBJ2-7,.,TGCAGTGCTAGAGTGGGACTCCGATACGAGCAGTACTTC,CSARVGLRYEQYF
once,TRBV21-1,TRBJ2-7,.,TGTGCCAGCAGCAAAGCCGGGATTCCTGGCCACGAGCAGTACTTC,CASSKAGIPGHEQYF
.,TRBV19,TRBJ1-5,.,TGTGCCAGTAGTGTCCGGCGGGGGGATGAGCCCCAGCATTTT,CASSVRRGDEPQHF
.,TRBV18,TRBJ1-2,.,TGTGCCAGCTCGGAAAGAAACACGGCCCTCGGGTATGGCTACACCTTC,CASSERNTALGYGYTF
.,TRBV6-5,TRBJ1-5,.,TGTGCCAGCAGTTACTCTGGGGGATCGCCCCAGCATTTT,CASSYSGGSPQHF
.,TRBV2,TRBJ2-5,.,TGTGCCAGCAGTGAATTTCCTGGTGGGGAGACCCAGTACTTC,CASSEFPGGETQYF
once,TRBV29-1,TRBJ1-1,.,TGCAGCGTTGAACGGTTGAACACTGAAGCTTTCTTT,CSVERLNTEAFF
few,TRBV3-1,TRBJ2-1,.,TGTGCCAGCAGCCAAGACCCCCACAATGAGCAGTTCTTC,CASSQDPHNEQFF
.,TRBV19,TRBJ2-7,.,TGTGCCTCAGGGGTGGGCGAGCAGTACTTC,CASGVGEQYF
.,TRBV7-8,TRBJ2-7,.,TGTGCCAGCAGCTTTCTCACCGGGACACCTTCCTACGAGCAGTACTTC,CASSFLTGTPSYEQYF
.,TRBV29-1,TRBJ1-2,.,TGCAGCGTTGAACTGGGAAACTATGGCTACACCTTC,CSVELGNYGYTF
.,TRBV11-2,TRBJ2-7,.,TGTGCCAGCAGCCAGGGACACGAGCAGTACTTC,CASSQGHEQYF